The 21 T cell receptor beta chains below come from one sample, sequenced in a study of monozygotic twins with inflammatory bowel disease. TCRdb re-called the 5' RACE reads, yielding one record per CDR3 amino acid sequence without DNA. In all, the sample yields under 350,000 distinct CDR3 sequences. Sequencing was carried out using blood. These receptors all come from a human donor with ulcerative colitis or Crohn's disease, or a healthy co-twin of an affected twin (not recorded which).

This sequence joins TRBV6-1 and TRBJ1-2; TCRdb picks TRBD1, but there is no DNA to check that call. The CDR3 sequence is 14 residues long. Germline V lookup: CDR1 MNHNS, CDR2 SASEGT. CDR3 loop: CASRSTGVNYGYTF.

The V call is TRBV6-1, the J call TRBJ2-5; TCRdb's assignment of TRBD1 cannot be checked, as there is no DNA. The CDR3 spans 14 residues. Germline lookup yields CDR1 MNHNS and CDR2 SASEGT. CDR3 residues: CASSGRGIQETQYF.

The genes are TRBV15 and TRBJ2-4; TCRdb's D gene call, TRBD1, goes unchecked for lack of DNA. From germline, CDR1 is LNHNV and CDR2 YYDKDF (reference sequence). The CDR3 is 16 amino acids. Here the CDR3 reads CATSRAGEIAKNIQYF.

This rearrangement joins TRBV7-2 to TRBJ2-3; no DNA is available, so the TRBD1 call from TCRdb remains unchecked. This CDR3 has 14 residues. Per germline, CDR1 SGHTA and CDR2 FQGNSA. The CDR3 is CASSWGPYTDTQYF.

The genes are TRBV7-2 and TRBJ1-2; the D call of TRBD1 rests on TCRdb alone, since no DNA is present to check it. This CDR3 has 16 residues. In germline, CDR1 is SGHTA, CDR2 FQGNSA. CDR3 sequence reads: CASSFTGTGPNYGYTF.

V gene TRBV28 combines with J gene TRBJ2-5; there is no DNA to check the TCRdb D call of TRBD2. The CDR3 loop spans 15 amino acids. From germline, CDR1 is MDHEN and CDR2 SYDVKM. This CDR3 is CASSLPIGGSETQYF.

This chain links TRBV24-1 with TRBJ2-7; the TCRdb D gene call, TRBD1, has no DNA to confirm it. From germline, CDR1 is KGHDR and CDR2 SFDVKD. The CDR3 has 15 amino acids. CDR3 sequence: CATSDSGQGTYEQYF.

The V and J genes are TRBV4-3 and TRBJ2-1; the D call of TRBD2 rests on TCRdb alone, since no DNA is present to check it. This CDR3 has 18 residues. Germline CDR1 reads LGHNA; CDR2 reads YSLEER. The CDR3 loop is CASSPLYSGVSSYNEQFF.

The V and J genes are TRBV12-3 or TRBV12-4 and TRBJ2-5; checking the TCRdb D call of TRBD1 is not possible without DNA. The CDR3 consists of 15 residues. The CDR3 reads CASSFPPGAVETQYF.

V is TRBV4-3 and J is TRBJ2-6. CDR1 and CDR2 (germline): LGHNA, YSLEER. This CDR3 comprises 17 residues. This chain's CDR3 is CASSLEGSPSGANVLTF.

The gene calls are TRBV5-5 and TRBJ2-7; the TRBD2 assignment by TCRdb is unverifiable without DNA. In germline, CDR1 is SGHKS, CDR2 YYEKEE (reference sequence). This CDR3 has 15 residues. The CDR3 sequence is CASSLATSGTYEQYF.

This chain joins TRBV12-3 or TRBV12-4 and TRBJ1-5; as DNA is missing, the TRBD1 call by TCRdb cannot be tested. The CDR3 contains 14 residues. Here the CDR3 reads CASGAGAPNQPQHF.

The V gene is TRBV14, the J gene TRBJ1-1; the D gene TCRdb calls, TRBD1, cannot be checked with no DNA. Germline V gives CDR1 SGHDN, CDR2 FVKESK. The CDR3 has 15 residues. CDR3 loop: CASRPINGGSPEAFF.

The chain uses TRBV6-1 and TRBJ2-7; no DNA is available, so the TRBD2 call from TCRdb remains unchecked. This CDR3 has 13 residues. Germline CDR1 MNHNS, CDR2 SASEGT. The CDR3 sequence: CANAGGFDYEQYF.

The V and J genes are TRBV12-3 or TRBV12-4 and TRBJ1-2. The CDR3 totals 14 residues. CDR3: CASSLGPSSGGYTF.

The rearrangement uses TRBV29-1 and TRBJ2-3; the TRBD1 assignment by TCRdb is unverifiable without DNA. Germline CDR1 SQVTM, CDR2 ANQGSEA. CDR3 length: 12 residues. This CDR3 reads CSVALGPDTQYF.

The genes are TRBV28 and TRBJ2-2; TCRdb calls TRBD1, which cannot be checked without DNA. CDR1 is MDHEN and CDR2 is SYDVKM in the germline V gene. The CDR3 runs 18 residues. The CDR3: CASSPLGTGGRNTGELFF.

This chain uses TRBV11-2 with TRBJ2-3; TCRdb outputs TRBD1, but without DNA this stays unchecked. The germline V gene encodes CDR1 SGHAT and CDR2 FQNNGV. The CDR3 totals 15 residues. CDR3 sequence: CASSLEPTGTDTQYF. The variable domain in full, completed from reference TRBV11-2 and TRBJ2-3, reads EAGVAQSPRYKIIEKRQSVAFWCNPISGHATLYWYQQILGQGPKLLIQFQNNGVVDDSQLPKDRFSAERLKGVDSTLKIQPAKLEDSAVYLCASSLEPTGTDTQYFGPGTRLTVL.

The chain's CDR3 is CASSLVVGADTQYF. The J gene is TRBJ2-3, the V gene TRBV5-1; TCRdb's D call of TRBD1 is untestable without DNA. This CDR3 contains 14 residues. Germline-derived CDR1 and CDR2 are SGHRS and YFSETQ.

The chain joins TRBV20-1 to TRBJ1-5. The CDR3 loop spans 14 amino acids. Germline V CDR1 and CDR2: DFQATT, SNEGSKA (reference sequence). CDR3: CSANRKYSNQPQHF.

V is TRBV6-2 or TRBV6-3 and J is TRBJ2-4; the TCRdb D gene call, TRBD2, has no DNA to confirm it. This CDR3 is built from 16 residues. Per the germline V gene, CDR1 is MNHEY and CDR2 is SVGEGT. The CDR3 loop is CASSFPSSGKVNIQYF.